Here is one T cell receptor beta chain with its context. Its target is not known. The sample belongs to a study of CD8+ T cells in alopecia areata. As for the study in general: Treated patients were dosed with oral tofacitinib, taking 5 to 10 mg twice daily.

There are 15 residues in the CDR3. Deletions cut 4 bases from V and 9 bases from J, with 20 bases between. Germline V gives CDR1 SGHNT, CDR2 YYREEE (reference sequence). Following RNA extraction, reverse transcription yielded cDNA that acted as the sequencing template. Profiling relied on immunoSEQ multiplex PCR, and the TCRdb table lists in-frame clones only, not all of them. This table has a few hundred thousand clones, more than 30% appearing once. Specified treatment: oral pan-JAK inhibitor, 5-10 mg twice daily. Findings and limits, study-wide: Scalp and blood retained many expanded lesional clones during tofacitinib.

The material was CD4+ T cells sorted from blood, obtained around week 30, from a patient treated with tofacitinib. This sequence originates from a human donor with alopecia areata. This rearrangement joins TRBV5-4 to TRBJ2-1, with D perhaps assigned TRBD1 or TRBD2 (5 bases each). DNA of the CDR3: TGTGCCAGCAGCCCTACCCGGGACCCCTTGGGTGAGCAGTTCTTC. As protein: CASSPTRDPLGEQFF.